This TCR beta chain is from a study of blood T cell repertoires in COVID-19. Study summary: The United States, Italy and Spain provided the acute and convalescent COVID-19 samples.

V was shortened by 0 bases and J by 8 bases, with 15 bases between the two germline ends. Germline lookup yields CDR1 SGDLS and CDR2 YYNGEE. The CDR3 totals 15 residues. The method was immunoSEQ multiplex PCR; TCRdb's version includes in-frame clones alone and lacks a portion of them. The sample gives approximately 270,000 clones, 88% of which show up once; roughly 6.3% is in the top ten. The chain couples TRBV9 to TRBJ2-4; D perhaps matches TRBD2 (6 bases). The sequence was obtained from a woman aged 30 to 39 with COVID-19, enrolled during active disease. The specimen was peripheral blood. For the CDR3, the DNA is TGTGCCAGCAGCGTAGCGATCGGGCCGGGAGACATTCAGTACTTC. This gives the protein CASSVAIGPGDIQYF.